The 29 T cell receptor beta chains reported below all come from one sample, sequenced in a study of blood T cell repertoires in COVID-19. Profiling relied on immunoSEQ multiplex PCR, and the TCRdb table lists in-frame clones only, not all of them. The sample lists hundreds of thousands of clones; roughly 87% were seen once. Sequencing used peripheral blood. These receptors were obtained from a woman in her thirties with acute or convalescent COVID-19.

This chain connects TRBV30 to TRBJ1-2, with TRBD1 matching over 12 bases. The CDR3 is 12 residues long. V lost 8 bases to trimming and J lost 4 bases; unmatched junction nucleotides: 2. Germline V gene lookup returns CDR1 GTSNPN and CDR2 SVGIG (reference sequence). CDR3 sequence reads: CAGTGGGYGYTF. The CDR3 bases are TGTGCCGGGACAGGGGGCGGCTATGGCTACACCTTC. Together with reference TRBV30 and TRBJ1-2, the CDR3 gives the full variable domain: SQTIHQWPATLVQPVGSPLSLECTVEGTSNPNLYWYRQAAGRGLQLLFYSVGIGQISSEVPQNLSASRPQDRQFILSSKKLLLSDSGFYLCAGTGGGYGYTFGSGTRLTVV.

The sample holds one count of this clone. This sequence joins TRBV7-8 and TRBJ2-7; TRBD1 aligns across 7 bases. This CDR3 region has 14 residues. Per the germline V gene, CDR1 is SGHVS and CDR2 is FQNEAQ. Trimming cost V 3 bases and J 3 bases; bases outside gene matches: 5. The CDR3 protein is CASSFLGQHYEQYF. The CDR3 nucleotides are TGTGCCAGCAGCTTCCTGGGACAGCACTACGAGCAGTACTTC.

The rearrangement uses TRBV5-4 and TRBJ2-7, with 7 bases matching TRBD2. The CDR3 covers 15 residues. Germline V CDR1 and CDR2: SGHNT, YYREEE (reference sequence). V trimming: 4 bases; J trimming: 2 bases; junction bases outside the gene matches: 9. CDR3 nucleotides: TGTGCCAGCAGCCAGCGGGACTTATCCACCTACGAGCAGTACTTC. It translates to CASSQRDLSTYEQYF.

The rearrangement links TRBV25-1 to TRBJ1-5; no firm D call. V lost 3 bases and J 4 bases, leaving 4 bases between the germline ends. CDR1 is MGHDK and CDR2 is SYGVNS in the germline V gene. The length of the CDR3 is 12 residues. For the CDR3, the DNA is TGTGCCAGCAGTGACCTAAATCAGCCCCAGCATTTT. The encoded protein is CASSDLNQPQHF.

This clone has a handful of counts. The chain has TRBV7-8 and TRBJ2-1; D is unresolved. The germline V gene encodes CDR1 SGHVS and CDR2 FQNEAQ. Trimming removed 1 base at V and 0 bases at J, with 10 bases between. The CDR3 is 16 residues long. The CDR3 coding sequence is TGTGCCAGCAGCTTAGGACTTCCTAGCTCCTACAATGAGCAGTTCTTC. It specifies CASSLGLPSSYNEQFF.

The rearrangement uses TRBV15 and TRBJ2-1; no clear D. The CDR3 has 17 residues. V was cut by 0 bases and J by 1 base, with 13 bases left in between. Germline CDR1 LNHNV, CDR2 YYDKDF (reference sequence). CDR3 DNA sequence: TGTGCCACCAGCAGAGATTTGAGGATCACGTCCTACAATGAGCAGTTCTTC. Amino acids: CATSRDLRITSYNEQFF.

The CDR3 coding sequence is TGCGCCAGCAGGCCTAGCCAAGAGACCCAGTACTTC. Protein product: CASRPSQETQYF. This chain links TRBV5-1 with TRBJ2-5, with unresolved D. V was trimmed by 5 bases and J by 1 base, leaving 6 bases between them. The CDR3 consists of 12 residues. CDR1 is SGHRS, CDR2 YFSETQ, per germline.

The rearrangement joins TRBV6-6 to TRBJ1-5; 9 bases line up with TRBD1. CDR1 and CDR2 from the germline V gene are MNHNY and SVGAGI (reference sequence). Trimming took 6 bases from V and 4 from J; bases not matched to a gene: 7. This CDR3 spans 15 amino acids. The CDR3, as DNA: TGTGCCAGCAGCCCGAGGGACAGGGTAAATCAGCCCCAGCATTTT. As protein: CASSPRDRVNQPQHF.

The V gene is TRBV11-2, the J gene TRBJ1-2; D perhaps matches TRBD1 (5 bases). CDR1 and CDR2 (germline): SGHAT, FQNNGV. The CDR3 is made up of 15 amino acids. V lost 0 bases and J 4 bases, leaving 12 bases between the germline ends. CDR3 nucleotide sequence: TGTGCCAGCAGCTTAGATGGGGCGTCGACCTATGGCTACACCTTC. Amino acid sequence: CASSLDGASTYGYTF.

Turning to this clone: The same CDR3 also results from other DNA sequences found in this sample. The V gene is TRBV10-3, the J gene TRBJ2-2, with TRBD2 matching 10 bases. There are 15 residues in the CDR3. V was pared by 8 bases and J by 5 bases, with 8 bases of the junction left unmatched. The germline V gene has CDR1 ENHRY and CDR2 SYGVKD. The CDR3 region is CAISLAGVGTGELFF. The CDR3 DNA sequence: TGTGCCATCTCCCTAGCGGGAGTTGGGACCGGGGAGCTGTTTTTT.

The CDR3 bases are TGTGCCAGTATCCTCGGTTCTAGCGGGAGGAATACCGGGGAGCTGTTTTTT. Amino acids: CASILGSSGRNTGELFF. The chain couples TRBV19 to TRBJ2-2; 11 bases agree with TRBD2. The CDR3 runs 17 residues. Germline CDR1 is LNHDA and CDR2 is SQIVND (reference sequence). The J segment lost 5 bases and the V segment lost 7 bases, leaving 12 bases of the junction unmatched.

The chain is built from TRBV11-3 and TRBJ1-6; 9 positions match TRBD1. J gave up 8 bases and V 5 bases, and 7 bases lay outside the gene matches. The CDR3 runs 15 residues. Germline V gene lookup returns CDR1 SGHNT and CDR2 YENEEA. Here the CDR3 DNA reads TGTGCCAGCAGCCCCACCGGGACAGGGTATTCACCCCTCCACTTT. Protein sequence: CASSPTGTGYSPLHF.

The J gene is TRBJ2-7, the V gene TRBV29-1; 11 positions agree with TRBD2. With V trimmed by 1 base and J by 6 bases, 11 bases remained unmatched. CDR1 is SQVTM and CDR2 is ANQGSEA in the germline V gene. The CDR3 spans 16 residues. The CDR3 region is CSVEVSGRAQTSEQYF. In DNA, the CDR3 is TGCAGCGTTGAAGTTAGCGGGAGGGCCCAAACCAGCGAGCAGTACTTC.

This sequence joins TRBV5-1 and TRBJ1-6, with a weak D call TRBD1 (5 bases). V was shortened by 0 bases and J by 6 bases, with 7 bases between the two germline ends. This CDR3 is built from 14 residues. CDR1 SGHRS and CDR2 YFSETQ come from the germline V gene. The chain's CDR3 is CASSLDRSNSPLHF. Here the CDR3 DNA reads TGCGCCAGCAGCTTGGACAGGAGTAATTCACCCCTCCACTTT.

This chain links TRBV12-3 or TRBV12-4 with TRBJ2-7; D perhaps matches TRBD1 (6 bases). The ends were cut back, 3 bases at V and 1 base at J, with 7 bases in the middle. This CDR3 is 13 amino acids long. In DNA, the CDR3 is TGTGCCAGCAGTTTGGACAGTTCCTACGAGCAGTACTTC. This translates into CASSLDSSYEQYF.

The V and J genes are TRBV7-2 and TRBJ2-1; D call uncertain. Trimming shortened V by 4 bases and J by 6 bases, and 7 bases separated the two germline ends. The CDR3 runs 12 residues. Germline CDR1 reads SGHTA; CDR2 reads FQGNSA. The CDR3 DNA reads as TGTGCCAGCAGCTCTAGTGGCAATGAGCAGTTCTTC. It codes for CASSSSGNEQFF.

This chain uses TRBV9 with TRBJ2-7, with D maybe TRBD1 (6 bases). V was pared by 4 bases and J by 3 bases, with 14 bases between. Germline V gene lookup returns CDR1 SGDLS and CDR2 YYNGEE. This CDR3 has 14 amino acids. CDR3 residues: CASSTRDTFYEQYF. In DNA, the CDR3 is TGTGCCAGCAGCACACGGGACACTTTCTACGAGCAGTACTTC.

This clone was recorded once. Sequence at one end of the junction differs from germline and may be a read error. J is TRBJ2-1 and V is TRBV9; no firm D call. Germline-derived CDR1 and CDR2 are SGDLS and YYNGEE. The CDR3 runs 13 residues. CDR3 in DNA: TGTGCCAGCAGCGTATTCTCCTCCAATGAGCAGTTCTTC. Amino acid sequence: CASSVFSSNEQFF.

The chain joins TRBV5-1 to TRBJ2-3; 9 nucleotides match TRBD2. Germline CDR1 and CDR2: SGHRS and YFSETQ. This CDR3 comprises 15 residues. V was clipped by 5 bases and J by 14 bases; unmatched bases: 18. The CDR3 DNA reads TGCGCCAGCAGATCCGCCGGGACTAGCCGCACTCGACTGTATTTT. It encodes CASRSAGTSRTRLYF. The full variable domain, rest sourced from reference TRBV5-1 and TRBJ2-3, is KAGVTQTPRYLIKTRGQQVTLSCSPISGHRSVSWYQQTPGQGLQFLFEYFSETQRNKGNFPGRFSGRQFSNSRSEMNVSTLELGDSALYLCASRSAGTSRTRLYFGPGTRLTVL.

V gene TRBV30 combines with J gene TRBJ2-1; no definite D call. CDR1 is GTSNPN and CDR2 is SVGIG in the germline V gene (reference sequence). Trimming stripped 0 bases from V and 6 bases from J, with 6 bases between. There are 12 residues in the CDR3. CDR3 region: CAWSVASNEQFF. CDR3 nucleotides: TGTGCCTGGAGTGTAGCCTCCAATGAGCAGTTCTTC.

This rearrangement joins TRBV11-3 to TRBJ1-4, with TRBD1 matching over 11 bases. The CDR3 has 14 amino acids. With 5 bases clipped from V and 6 bases from J, the junction kept 2 bases outside the gene matches. CDR1 is SGHNT and CDR2 is YENEEA in the germline V gene. The CDR3 sequence: CASSRTGGDEKLFF. The DNA of the CDR3 is TGTGCCAGCAGCCGGACAGGGGGCGATGAAAAACTGTTTTTT.

This chain uses TRBV29-1 with TRBJ2-6, with a tentative D call TRBD1 (5 bases). Trimming cost V 4 bases and J 0 bases, with 10 bases left between them. This CDR3 comprises 15 residues. CDR1 and CDR2 (germline): SQVTM, ANQGSEA. The CDR3 DNA reads TGCAGCGTTGGGGGCCAAAACTCTGGGGCCAACGTCCTGACTTTC. Translation gives CSVGGQNSGANVLTF.

The chain employs TRBV2 and TRBJ1-1; a weak D match, TRBD1 (6 bases). V lost 6 bases to trimming and J lost 5 bases, with 16 bases between them. The CDR3 totals 14 residues. Germline V gene sequence: CDR1 SNHLY, CDR2 FYNNEI. CDR3 residues: CASSRDIGNTEAFF. The CDR3, as DNA: TGTGCCAGCAGCCGGGACATTGGTAATACTGAAGCTTTCTTT.

The chain has TRBV21-1 and TRBJ2-5; TRBD1 reflects the table's D call only, with no check against the DNA. TRBV21-1 represents a pseudogene. CDR3 size: 20 residues. CDR3 amino acids: CASSKKKGTGKSGCQETQYF. The CDR3 DNA reads TGTGCCAGCAGCAAAAAAAAGGGGACAGGTAAATCGGGCTGCCAAGAGACCCAGTACTTC.

The chain is built from TRBV7-2 and TRBJ2-3; 8 bases fit TRBD2. The junction had 9 bases not matched to a gene; V was cut back by 6 bases and J by 4 bases. The CDR3 spans 15 residues. The V gene's germline CDR1 is SGHTA and CDR2 FQGNSA. CDR3: CASRPGGGLADTQYF. The CDR3 DNA follows: TGTGCCAGCAGACCCGGGGGGGGACTAGCAGATACGCAGTATTTT.

In the case of this clone: One end of the junction is discordant with germline, which a read error may explain. The chain has TRBV18 and TRBJ2-7, with 12 positions matching TRBD2. Germline CDR1 reads KGHSH; CDR2 reads LQKENI. This CDR3 has 17 residues. CDR3 coding DNA: TGTGCCAGCTCACCACTCCCTAGCGGGAGGGCCTCCCACGAGCAGTACTTC. Translation: CASSPLPSGRASHEQYF.

The V call is TRBV24-1, the J call TRBJ2-7, with D uncertain. Looked up from germline, CDR1 is KGHDR and CDR2 is SFDVKD. V lost 11 bases, J lost 6 bases, and 13 bases lay in between. The CDR3 is made up of 11 amino acids. This CDR3 reads CAIHAQREQYF. DNA for the CDR3: TGTGCCATCCACGCCCAGCGCGAGCAGTACTTC.

The chain links TRBV5-8 to TRBJ2-7, with 7 bases lining up with TRBD1. CDR1 is SGHTS, CDR2 YDEGEE, per germline. CDR3 length: 13 residues. V lost 5 bases to trimming and J lost 2 bases; unmatched junction nucleotides: 4. The CDR3 DNA reads TGTGCCAGCAGGCGACAGGGCCCCTACGAGCAGTACTTC. Its translation is CASRRQGPYEQYF.

This clone was found a few times. The V gene is TRBV5-1, the J gene TRBJ2-1; 7 bases line up with TRBD2. The CDR3 has 14 amino acids. Germline CDR1 reads SGHRS; CDR2 reads YFSETQ. Losses at the gene ends were 7 bases for V and 7 bases for J; bases not matched to a gene: 11. CDR3 nucleotides: TGCGCCAGCGGCAGCGGGACCCACCTGAATGAGCAGTTCTTC. Amino acids: CASGSGTHLNEQFF.